Each of the 16 T cell receptor beta chains below was sequenced from the same sample in a study of early T cells in non-severe SARS-CoV-2 infection. TCRdb reprocessed the 5' RACE reads with MiXCR, giving one entry per CDR3 protein. The sample records over 25,000 distinct CDR3 sequences, around 5.4% being singletons. The sequenced sample consisted of whole blood. The receptor source for this set is an adult who was a healthcare worker with PCR-confirmed SARS-CoV-2 infection or an uninfected control (not recorded which).

The rearrangement links TRBV19 to TRBJ2-1, with D possibly being TRBD2 (6 bases). With 5 bases removed from V and 10 bases from J, the gap between germline ends came to 15 bases. The V gene's germline CDR1 is LNHDA and CDR2 SQIVND (reference sequence). The CDR3 extends over 13 amino acids. CDR3 region: CASSQNGRGEQFF. The CDR3 DNA reads TGTGCCAGTAGTCAAAACGGACGGGGGGAGCAGTTCTTC.

This clonotype occurred a few times. The chain carries TRBV10-3 and TRBJ1-3; no clear D gene. The V end lost 7 bases, the J end lost 0 bases, and 7 bases lay between the germline ends. Looked up from germline, CDR1 is ENHRY and CDR2 is SYGVKD. This CDR3 has 13 residues. The CDR3 bases are TGTGCCATCACAAGTCTCTCTGGAAACACCATATATTTT. It encodes CAITSLSGNTIYF.

This clonotype was counted between two and nine times. The chain carries TRBV30 and TRBJ2-7; D is ambiguous. From germline, CDR1 is GTSNPN and CDR2 SVGIG (reference sequence). This CDR3 is built from 12 residues. Trimming stripped 0 bases from V and 3 bases from J, with 6 bases between. CDR3 in amino acids: CAWSVLGYEQYF. As DNA, the CDR3 is TGTGCCTGGAGTGTACTTGGCTACGAGCAGTACTTC.

The rearrangement joins TRBV5-1 to TRBJ2-2; no reliable D call. The CDR3 covers 14 residues. The germline gives CDR1 SGHRS, CDR2 YFSETQ. V lost 0 bases and J 0 bases, leaving 3 bases between the germline ends. The CDR3 sequence is CASSLAANTGELFF. CDR3 nucleotide sequence: TGCGCCAGCAGCTTGGCTGCGAACACCGGGGAGCTGTTTTTT.

This clonotype was found many times. The chain joins TRBV7-9 to TRBJ2-6; D not resolved. The CDR3 is made up of 15 amino acids. Per germline, CDR1 SEHNR and CDR2 FQNEAQ (reference sequence). V lost 5 bases and J lost 2, with 10 bases in between. The CDR3 sequence: CASSPNRAGANVLTF. The CDR3 bases are TGTGCCAGCAGCCCAAACAGAGCTGGGGCCAACGTCCTGACTTTC.

This clonotype was detected a few times. The genes are TRBV4-1 and TRBJ1-1, with 7 bases lining up with TRBD1. Unmatched junction bases numbered 7, after V lost 2 bases and J lost 4 bases. Germline assignment: CDR1 MGHRA and CDR2 YSYEKL. The CDR3 is 15 residues long. The CDR3 protein is CASSQMGQISTEAFF. The CDR3 DNA sequence: TGCGCCAGCAGCCAAATGGGACAGATAAGCACTGAAGCTTTCTTT.

This clonotype was detected many times. This rearrangement joins TRBV10-3 to TRBJ1-5, with 8 positions matching TRBD1. The ends lost 6 bases at V and 1 base at J; junction bases unmatched: 2. The CDR3 sequence is 14 residues long. Germline lookup yields CDR1 ENHRY and CDR2 SYGVKD. The CDR3 coding sequence is TGTGCCATCAGCCAGGGGGCAAGCAATCAGCCCCAGCATTTT. Translated: CAISQGASNQPQHF.

The table lists this clonotype with many counts. CDR3 residues: CASSLVAGGRPNEQFF. For the CDR3, the DNA is TGTGCCAGCAGCTTGGTAGCGGGAGGCCGGCCCAATGAGCAGTTCTTC. The chain combines TRBV5-4 with TRBJ2-1, with 10 positions matching TRBD2. The length of the CDR3 is 16 residues. J gave up 6 bases and V 0 bases, and 6 bases lay outside the gene matches. CDR1 and CDR2 from the germline V gene are SGHNT and YYREEE (reference sequence).

The chain combines TRBV7-9 with TRBJ2-3; perhaps D is TRBD1 or TRBD2 (5 bases each). CDR1 and CDR2 from the germline V gene are SEHNR and FQNEAQ (reference sequence). The CDR3 is 16 residues long. Trimming took 0 bases from V and 2 from J, leaving 12 bases between them. CDR3 DNA sequence: TGTGCCAGCAGCTTAGCGTCCGGGACCTTCACAGATACGCAGTATTTT. Amino acids: CASSLASGTFTDTQYF.

This clonotype was seen a few times. This chain links TRBV20-1 with TRBJ1-2; D not certain. The germline CDR1 and CDR2 sequences are DFQATT and SNEGSKA (reference sequence). The length of the CDR3 is 11 residues. V was clipped by 3 bases and J by 8 bases, with 10 bases between them. The CDR3 nucleotides read TGCAGTGCTAGGTTCCGTGTGGGCTACACCTTC. Translation gives CSARFRVGYTF.

This clonotype was counted ten times or more. The chain is built from TRBV4-3 and TRBJ2-5, with TRBD2 matching over 9 bases. The V segment lost 1 base and the J segment 3 bases; nucleotides outside the gene matches: 6. This CDR3 is built from 16 residues. Per the germline V gene, CDR1 is LGHNA and CDR2 is YSLEER. CDR3 protein: CASSQAQREVEETQYF. CDR3 DNA: TGCGCCAGCAGCCAAGCCCAGCGGGAGGTAGAAGAGACCCAGTACTTC.

This clonotype has a handful of counts. The chain couples TRBV20-1 to TRBJ2-5; unclear D gene. The CDR3 runs 14 residues. V was cut by 0 bases and J by 5 bases, with 13 bases left in between. CDR1 is DFQATT, CDR2 SNEGSKA, per germline (reference sequence). CDR3 coding DNA: TGCAGTGCTAGAGATCAGCATTACGGTGAGACCCAGTACTTC. Amino acids: CSARDQHYGETQYF.

The sample holds a few counts of this clonotype. V usage is TRBV27 and J usage is TRBJ1-5; D is ambiguous. The CDR3 extends over 15 amino acids. Germline CDR1 reads MNHEY; CDR2 reads SMNVEV (reference sequence). The V gene lost 6 bases and the J gene lost 0 bases, with 12 bases spanning the gap. For the CDR3, the DNA is TGTGCCAGCAGGGAACGGAGATATAGCAATCAGCCCCAGCATTTT. Protein sequence: CASRERRYSNQPQHF.

V is TRBV7-9 and J is TRBJ2-7; D is unresolved. Germline values: CDR1 SEHNR, CDR2 FQNEAQ (reference sequence). V was shortened by 1 base and J by 4 bases, with 8 bases between the two germline ends. This CDR3 contains 13 residues. CDR3 sequence: CASSLGGKYEQYF. In nucleotides, the CDR3 is TGTGCCAGCAGCTTAGGTGGGAAATACGAGCAGTACTTC.

This clonotype showed up many times. The rearrangement uses TRBV6-2 or TRBV6-3 and TRBJ2-3, with D perhaps matching TRBD1 (6 bases). CDR1 is MNHEY, CDR2 SVGEGT, per germline. The CDR3 is 15 residues long. V was trimmed by 5 bases and J by 2 bases, leaving 14 bases between them. The CDR3 loop is CASSPPDRYTDTQYF. CDR3 sequence (DNA): TGTGCCAGCAGTCCACCTGACAGGTACACAGATACGCAGTATTTT.

This clonotype was picked up many times. J is TRBJ1-5 and V is TRBV21-1; TRBD1, the D gene given by the table, was not confirmed from the DNA. TRBV21-1 has pseudogene status. This CDR3 has 15 residues. CDR3 nucleotide sequence: TGTGCCAGCAGCAACCCCCCGTATAGCAATCAGCCCCAGCATTTT. This codes for CASSNPPYSNQPQHF.